Below, one T cell receptor beta chain is given with its context. This record comes from a study of technical replicates of blood from several donors. Libraries were prepared by immunoSEQ multiplex PCR; TCRdb keeps only in-frame clonotypes and omits some of them. The repertoire includes tens of thousands of clones, roughly 96% of them detected once, and 0.37% sits in the top ten. The receptor comes from a human donor in good health. The sequenced sample was T cells isolated from PBMCs.

The CDR3 loop reads CASSPTWNTGELFF. The DNA for the CDR3 is TGTGCCAGCAGCCCGACATGGAACACCGGGGAGCTGTTTTTT. This chain joins TRBV6-5 and TRBJ2-2; D remains unclear. Germline-derived CDR1 and CDR2 are MNHEY and SVGAGI. The CDR3 is made up of 14 amino acids. The V end was cut by 6 bases, the J end by 1 base, with 9 bases between.